Included here is one TCR beta chain sequence, with context. Its specificity is unknown. This entry is derived from a study of identical twins. TCRdb re-derived calls from the 5' RACE reads in MiXCR, one entry per CDR3 protein. The sample holds 750,000 to 950,000 distinct CDR3 sequences, 9% to 15% seen once. General study findings and limits: Within cord blood, abundant beta clonotypes carried fewer insertions, but memory repertoires showed no such trend. Where out-of-frame alpha sequences were twin-shared, they showed excess low generation probability.

These data also featured in a second study, about yellow fever vaccine responses in identical twins.

The TCR originated in a woman aged 18 to 35 in good health. Sequenced input: PBMCs.

The CDR3 region has the DNA TGTGCCATCAGTGACAAGGGGGCCAATGAGCAGTTCTTC. Translated, it gives CAISDKGANEQFF. This sequence joins TRBV10-3 and TRBJ2-1; 7 bases line up with TRBD1. CDR1 is ENHRY, CDR2 SYGVKD, per germline. V was clipped by 3 bases and J by 6 bases; unmatched bases: 2. This CDR3 has 13 residues.